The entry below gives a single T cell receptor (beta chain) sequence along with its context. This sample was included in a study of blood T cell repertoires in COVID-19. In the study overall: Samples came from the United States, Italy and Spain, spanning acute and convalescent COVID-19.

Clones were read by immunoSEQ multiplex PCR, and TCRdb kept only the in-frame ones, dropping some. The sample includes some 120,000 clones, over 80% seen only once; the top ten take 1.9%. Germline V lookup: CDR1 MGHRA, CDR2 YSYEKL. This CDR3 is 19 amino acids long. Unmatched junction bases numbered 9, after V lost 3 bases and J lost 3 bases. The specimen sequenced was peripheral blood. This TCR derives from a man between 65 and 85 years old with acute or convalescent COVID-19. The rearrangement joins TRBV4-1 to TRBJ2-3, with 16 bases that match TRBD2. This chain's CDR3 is CASSQGTSGGAHFTDTQYF. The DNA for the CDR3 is TGCGCCAGCAGCCAGGGGACTAGCGGGGGGGCCCATTTTACAGATACGCAGTATTTT.